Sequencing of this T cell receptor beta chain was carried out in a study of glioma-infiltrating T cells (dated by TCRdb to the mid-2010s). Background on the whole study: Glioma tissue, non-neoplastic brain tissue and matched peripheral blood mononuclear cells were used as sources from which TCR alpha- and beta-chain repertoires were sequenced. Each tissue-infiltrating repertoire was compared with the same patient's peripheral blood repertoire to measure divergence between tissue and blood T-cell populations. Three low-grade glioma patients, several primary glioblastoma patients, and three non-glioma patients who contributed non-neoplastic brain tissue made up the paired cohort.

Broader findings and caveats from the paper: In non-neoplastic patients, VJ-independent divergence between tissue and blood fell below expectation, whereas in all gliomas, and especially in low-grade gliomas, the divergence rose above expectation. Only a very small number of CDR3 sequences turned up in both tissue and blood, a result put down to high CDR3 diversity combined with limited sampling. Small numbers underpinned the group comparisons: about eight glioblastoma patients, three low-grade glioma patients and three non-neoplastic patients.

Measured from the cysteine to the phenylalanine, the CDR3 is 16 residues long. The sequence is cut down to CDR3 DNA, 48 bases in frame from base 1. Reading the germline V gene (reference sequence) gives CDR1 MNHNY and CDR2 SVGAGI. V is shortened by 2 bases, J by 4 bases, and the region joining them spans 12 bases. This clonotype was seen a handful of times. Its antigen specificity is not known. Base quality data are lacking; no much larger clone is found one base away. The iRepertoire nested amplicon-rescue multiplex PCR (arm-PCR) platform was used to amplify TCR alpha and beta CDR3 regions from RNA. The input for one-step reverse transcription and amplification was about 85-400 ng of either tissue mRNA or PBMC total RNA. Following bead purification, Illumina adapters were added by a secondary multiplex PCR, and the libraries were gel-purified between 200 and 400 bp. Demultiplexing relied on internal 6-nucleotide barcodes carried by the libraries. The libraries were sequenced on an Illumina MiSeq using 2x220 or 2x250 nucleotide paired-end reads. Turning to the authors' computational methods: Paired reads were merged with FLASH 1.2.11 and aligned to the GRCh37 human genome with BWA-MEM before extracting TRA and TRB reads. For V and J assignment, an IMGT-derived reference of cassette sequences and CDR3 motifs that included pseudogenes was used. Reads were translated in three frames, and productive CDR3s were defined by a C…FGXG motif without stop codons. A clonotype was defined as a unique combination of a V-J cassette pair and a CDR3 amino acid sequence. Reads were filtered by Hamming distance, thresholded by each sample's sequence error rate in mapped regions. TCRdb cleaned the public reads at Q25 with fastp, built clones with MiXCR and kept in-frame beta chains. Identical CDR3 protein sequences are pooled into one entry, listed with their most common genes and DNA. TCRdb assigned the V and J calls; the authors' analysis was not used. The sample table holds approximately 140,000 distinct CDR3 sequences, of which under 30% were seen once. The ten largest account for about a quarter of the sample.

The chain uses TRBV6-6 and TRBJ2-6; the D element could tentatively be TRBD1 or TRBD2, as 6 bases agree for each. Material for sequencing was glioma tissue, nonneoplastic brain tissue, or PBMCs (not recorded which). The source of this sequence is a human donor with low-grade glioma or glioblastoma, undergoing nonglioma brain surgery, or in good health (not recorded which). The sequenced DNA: TGTGCCAGCAGTTACACTAAGGGGGGCGGGGCCAACGTCCTGACTTTC. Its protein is CASSYTKGGGANVLTF.